One T cell receptor beta chain is described in this entry. The entry originates in a study of blood T cell repertoires in COVID-19. Study background: COVID-19 samples collected from the United States, Italy and Spain covered acute and convalescent phases. The cDNA or gDNA used as material had been derived from T cells, B-cell-depleted T cells, or PBMCs.

Per the original data handling: Amplification with reference gene primers provided the estimates of nucleated cell counts. Profiling relied on immunoSEQ multiplex PCR, and the TCRdb table lists in-frame clones only, not all of them. V, J and clone size derive from that table, while D and trimming were established from the DNA sequence. The sample lists around 190,000 clones, roughly 77% occurring once. Per germline, CDR1 MNHEY and CDR2 SVGAGI. The CDR3 is 15 amino acids. J was trimmed by 5 bases and V by 6 bases; bases with no gene match: 10. This receptor was obtained from a man aged 65 to 85 with active or convalescent COVID-19. The sample comprised peripheral blood. This chain links TRBV6-5 with TRBJ2-7; 10 nucleotides match TRBD1. The CDR3 DNA follows: TGTGCCAGCAGCCTGAGGACAGGGGGAATCCACGAGCAGTACTTC. Its protein is CASSLRTGGIHEQYF.